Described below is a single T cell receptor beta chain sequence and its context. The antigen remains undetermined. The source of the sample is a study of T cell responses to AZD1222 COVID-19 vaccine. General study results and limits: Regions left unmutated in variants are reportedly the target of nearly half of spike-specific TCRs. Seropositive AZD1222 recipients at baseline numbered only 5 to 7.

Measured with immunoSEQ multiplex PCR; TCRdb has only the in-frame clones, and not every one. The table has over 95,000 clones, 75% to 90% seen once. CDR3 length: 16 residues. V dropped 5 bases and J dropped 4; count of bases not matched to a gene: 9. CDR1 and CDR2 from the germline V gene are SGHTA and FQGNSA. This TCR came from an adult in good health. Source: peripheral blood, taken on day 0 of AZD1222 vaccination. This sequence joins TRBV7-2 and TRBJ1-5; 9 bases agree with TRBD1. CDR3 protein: CASSPTGTGRNQPQHF. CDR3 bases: TGTGCCAGCAGCCCAACCGGGACAGGGAGAAATCAGCCCCAGCATTTT.